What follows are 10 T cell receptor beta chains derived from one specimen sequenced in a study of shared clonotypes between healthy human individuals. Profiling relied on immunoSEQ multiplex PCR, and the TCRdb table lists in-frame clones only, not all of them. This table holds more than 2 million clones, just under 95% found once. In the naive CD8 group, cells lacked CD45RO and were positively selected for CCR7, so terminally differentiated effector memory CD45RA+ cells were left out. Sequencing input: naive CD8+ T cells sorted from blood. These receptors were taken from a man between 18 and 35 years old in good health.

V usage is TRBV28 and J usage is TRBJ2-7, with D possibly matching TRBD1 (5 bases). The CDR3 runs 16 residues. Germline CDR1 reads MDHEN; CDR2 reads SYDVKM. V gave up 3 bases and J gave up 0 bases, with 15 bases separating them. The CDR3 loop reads CASSFAGYSHSYEQYF. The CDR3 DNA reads TGTGCCAGCAGTTTCGCAGGGTACTCTCACTCCTACGAGCAGTACTTC.

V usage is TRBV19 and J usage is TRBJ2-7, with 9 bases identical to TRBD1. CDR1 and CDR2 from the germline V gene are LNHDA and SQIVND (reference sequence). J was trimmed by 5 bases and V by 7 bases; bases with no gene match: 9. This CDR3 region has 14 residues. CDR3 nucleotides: TGTGCCAGTAAGCTCGGGACAGGGATACACGAGCAGTACTTC. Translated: CASKLGTGIHEQYF.

The CDR3 region has the DNA TGTGCCAGCAGCAACGGACTTCCATACGAGCAGTACTTC. This encodes CASSNGLPYEQYF. The chain links TRBV11-2 to TRBJ2-7; TRBD2 is a possible D gene (5 bases). This CDR3 has 13 amino acids. Germline CDR1 reads SGHAT; CDR2 reads FQNNGV. V was cut by 5 bases and J by 4 bases, with 12 bases left in between.

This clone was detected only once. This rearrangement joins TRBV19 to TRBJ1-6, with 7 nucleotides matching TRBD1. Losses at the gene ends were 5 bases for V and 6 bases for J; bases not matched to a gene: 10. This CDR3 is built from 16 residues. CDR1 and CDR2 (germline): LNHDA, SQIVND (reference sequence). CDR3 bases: TGTGCCAGTAGTCCGGGGACAGACAAGATTAATTCACCCCTCCACTTT. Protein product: CASSPGTDKINSPLHF.

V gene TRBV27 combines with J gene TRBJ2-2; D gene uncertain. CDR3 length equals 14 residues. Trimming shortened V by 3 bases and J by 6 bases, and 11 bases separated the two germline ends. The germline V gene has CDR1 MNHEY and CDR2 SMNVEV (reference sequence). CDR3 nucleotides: TGTGCCAGCAGTTTTGAGACCCGCGCCGGGGAGCTGTTTTTT. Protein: CASSFETRAGELFF.

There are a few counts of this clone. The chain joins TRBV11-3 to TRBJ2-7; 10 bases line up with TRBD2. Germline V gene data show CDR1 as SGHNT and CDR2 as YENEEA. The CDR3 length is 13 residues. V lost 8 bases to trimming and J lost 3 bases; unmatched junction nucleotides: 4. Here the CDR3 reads CASAPSGGYEQYF. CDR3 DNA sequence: TGTGCCAGCGCGCCTAGCGGGGGCTACGAGCAGTACTTC.

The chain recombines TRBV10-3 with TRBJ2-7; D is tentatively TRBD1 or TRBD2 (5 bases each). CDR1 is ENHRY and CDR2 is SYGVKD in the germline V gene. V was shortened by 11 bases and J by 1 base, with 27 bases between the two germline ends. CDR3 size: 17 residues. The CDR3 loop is CASQRGVADESSYEQYF. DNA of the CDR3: TGTGCCTCCCAACGGGGCGTGGCGGACGAGAGTTCCTACGAGCAGTACTTC.

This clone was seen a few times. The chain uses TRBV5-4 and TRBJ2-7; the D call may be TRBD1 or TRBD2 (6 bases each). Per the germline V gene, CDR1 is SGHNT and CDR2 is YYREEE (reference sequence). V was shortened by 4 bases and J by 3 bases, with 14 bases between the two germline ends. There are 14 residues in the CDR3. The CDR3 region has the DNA TGTGCCAGCAGCCTCGGGGGCGCGAACTACGAGCAGTACTTC. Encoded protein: CASSLGGANYEQYF. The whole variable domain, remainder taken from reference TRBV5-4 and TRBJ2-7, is ETGVTQSPTHLIKTRGQQVTLRCSSQSGHNTVSWYQQALGQGPQFIFQYYREEENGRGNFPPRFSGLQFPNYSSELNVNALELDDSALYLCASSLGGANYEQYFGPGTRLTVT.

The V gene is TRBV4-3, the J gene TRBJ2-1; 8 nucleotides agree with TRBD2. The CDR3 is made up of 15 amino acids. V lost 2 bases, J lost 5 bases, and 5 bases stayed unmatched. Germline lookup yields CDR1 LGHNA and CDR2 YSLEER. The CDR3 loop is CASSQLLAEHNEQFF. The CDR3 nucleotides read TGCGCCAGCAGCCAACTACTAGCGGAGCACAATGAGCAGTTCTTC.

This CDR3 reads CASSRTAAKAFF. Written as DNA, the CDR3 is TGTGCCAGCAGTAGGACAGCTGCTAAAGCTTTCTTT. The gene calls are TRBV6-6 and TRBJ1-1; D might be TRBD1 (6 bases). Trimming left V 5 bases short and J 9 bases short, with 13 bases between. The CDR3 is 12 amino acids. Germline V gives CDR1 MNHNY, CDR2 SVGAGI (reference sequence).